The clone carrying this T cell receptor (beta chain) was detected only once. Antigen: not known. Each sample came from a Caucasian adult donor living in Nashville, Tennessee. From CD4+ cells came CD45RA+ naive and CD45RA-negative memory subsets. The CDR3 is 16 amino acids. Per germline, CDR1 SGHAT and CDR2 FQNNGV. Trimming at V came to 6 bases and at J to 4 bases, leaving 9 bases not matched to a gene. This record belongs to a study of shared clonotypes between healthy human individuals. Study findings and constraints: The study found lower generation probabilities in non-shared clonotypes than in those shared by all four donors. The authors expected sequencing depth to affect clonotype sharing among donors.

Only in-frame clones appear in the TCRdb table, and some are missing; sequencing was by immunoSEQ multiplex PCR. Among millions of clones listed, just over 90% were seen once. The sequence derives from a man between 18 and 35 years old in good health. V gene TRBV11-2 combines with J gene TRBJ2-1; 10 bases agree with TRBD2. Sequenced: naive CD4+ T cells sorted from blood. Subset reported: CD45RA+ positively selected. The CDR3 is CASRDLAGVLYNEQFF. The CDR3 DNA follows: TGTGCCAGCAGGGATCTAGCGGGGGTTTTATACAATGAGCAGTTCTTC.